This is a list of T cell receptor beta chains from one sample in a study of T cell responses to AZD1222 COVID-19 vaccine. Assay used: immunoSEQ multiplex PCR; TCRdb lists only in-frame clones, some missing. The table lists around 170,000 clones, about 91% of them singletons. The source was peripheral blood, collected on day 0 of AZD1222 vaccination. These receptors originate from an adult in good health. Each CDR3 is given with its conserved first and last residue. Each record gives: CDR3 protein, CDR3 DNA, clone size, D gene, J gene, V gene. The D gene is left open where the match is weak. Clone size is given for some rows only: seen once, a few or many times, or a class if the clone is expanded.

CDR3: CASRYQIGYGYTF; DNA: TGTGCCAGCAGATATCAAATCGGGTATGGCTACACCTTC; size: -; D: -; J: TRBJ1-2; V: TRBV28
CDR3: CASSMTDTQYF; DNA: TGTGCCAGCAGTATGACAGATACGCAGTATTTT; size: -; D: -; J: TRBJ2-3; V: TRBV12-3/TRBV12-4
CDR3: CASSLWDRDTGELFF; DNA: TGTGCCAGCAGTTTATGGGACAGGGACACCGGGGAGCTGTTTTTT; size: -; D: TRBD1; J: TRBJ2-2; V: TRBV28
CDR3: CASSEPYRASLSGNTIYF; DNA: TGTGCCAGCAGTGAACCGTACAGGGCGTCTCTCTCTGGAAACACCATATATTTT; size: -; D: -; J: TRBJ1-3; V: TRBV6-1
CDR3: CATKVGETDTQYF; DNA: TGTGCCACCAAGGTAGGAGAGACAGATACGCAGTATTTT; size: -; D: -; J: TRBJ2-3; V: TRBV24-1
CDR3: CASVRRVGTGQEGNTIYF; DNA: TGTGCCAGCGTCCGCAGGGTGGGCACCGGGCAGGAAGGAAACACCATATATTTT; size: -; D: -; J: TRBJ1-3; V: TRBV2
CDR3: CASSSQGFGNQPQHF; DNA: TGTGCCAGCAGTTCCCAGGGGTTTGGCAATCAGCCCCAGCATTTT; size: -; D: -; J: TRBJ1-5; V: TRBV6-5
CDR3: CASSWGNQPQHF; DNA: TGTGCCAGCAGTTGGGGAAATCAGCCCCAGCATTTT; size: -; D: -; J: TRBJ1-5; V: TRBV14
CDR3: CATTSRRATYEQYF; DNA: TGCGCCACCACCTCGAGGAGGGCGACCTACGAGCAGTACTTC; size: -; D: -; J: TRBJ2-7; V: TRBV10-2
CDR3: CASHMGGGGQPQHF; DNA: TGTGCCAGCCACATGGGGGGCGGGGGTCAGCCCCAGCATTTT; size: -; D: -; J: TRBJ1-5; V: TRBV2
CDR3: CASSTGLSYEQYF; DNA: TGTGCCAGCAGTACAGGGTTATCCTACGAGCAGTACTTC; size: -; D: -; J: TRBJ2-7; V: TRBV6-5
CDR3: CASNLKSPGNTIYF; DNA: TGTGCCAGTAACCTCAAGTCGCCTGGAAACACCATATATTTT; size: -; D: -; J: TRBJ1-3; V: TRBV19
CDR3: CASSRGDSWGTEAFF; DNA: TGTGCCAGCAGTCGGGGTGATTCCTGGGGCACTGAAGCTTTCTTT; size: -; D: -; J: TRBJ1-1; V: TRBV6-5
CDR3: CASSPTPIAYEQYF; DNA: TGTGCCAGCAGCCCAACGCCGATAGCCTACGAGCAGTACTTC; size: few; D: -; J: TRBJ2-7; V: TRBV5-4
CDR3: CASSQPKERVGIQYF; DNA: TGCGCCAGCAGCCAGCCCAAAGAGAGGGTCGGCATTCAGTACTTC; size: -; D: -; J: TRBJ2-4; V: TRBV4-1
CDR3: CASSPTAGSTEAFF; DNA: TGTGCCAGCTCACCGACCGCGGGTAGCACTGAAGCTTTCTTT; size: -; D: -; J: TRBJ1-1; V: TRBV18
CDR3: CASSYGSGGRQETQYF; DNA: TGTGCCAGCAGTTACGGGTCGGGGGGCAGACAAGAGACCCAGTACTTC; size: -; D: -; J: TRBJ2-5; V: TRBV6-2/TRBV6-3
CDR3: CASSPGPRRTDTQYF; DNA: TGTGCCAGCAGTCCGGGACCAAGGCGCACAGATACGCAGTATTTT; size: -; D: -; J: TRBJ2-3; V: TRBV28
CDR3: CASSPPGGTYNEQFF; DNA: TGTGCCAGCTCACCCCCAGGTGGCACCTACAATGAGCAGTTCTTC; size: -; D: -; J: TRBJ2-1; V: TRBV18
CDR3: CASSVTVTYEQYF; DNA: TGTGCCAGCAGTGTTACAGTTACCTACGAGCAGTACTTC; size: -; D: -; J: TRBJ2-7; V: TRBV12-3/TRBV12-4
CDR3: CAWTPEVANTEAFF; DNA: TGTGCCTGGACCCCCGAGGTAGCTAACACTGAAGCTTTCTTT; size: few; D: -; J: TRBJ1-1; V: TRBV30
CDR3: CASSYGLADNEQFF; DNA: TGTGCCAGCAGCTACGGACTAGCGGACAATGAGCAGTTCTTC; size: -; D: TRBD2; J: TRBJ2-1; V: TRBV7-9